The source of this TCR beta chain is a study of cytomegalovirus exposure and HLA in healthy donors. Across the study: In a later analysis, the 120 or so validation repertoires were reported to have used the same platform as the approximately 700 first-cohort repertoires.

Findings and limits, study-wide: In the approximately 130 validation repertoires, under 95% of cluster scores exceeded 0, per a later analysis. Diagnosis of cytomegalovirus status made by the classifier reportedly showed high specificity and sensitivity. TCR beta chains numbering some 150 were designated cytomegalovirus-associated.

As concerns this clone: Its antigen is currently unknown.

The assay was immunoSEQ multiplex PCR, and TCRdb's table has in-frame clones only and misses some. The sample has about 190,000 clones, roughly 80% seen once. V gave up 5 bases and J gave up 2 bases, with 12 bases separating them. The CDR3 is made up of 14 amino acids. Germline V gene lookup returns CDR1 MNHEY and CDR2 SMNVEV (reference sequence). This chain uses TRBV27 with TRBJ2-5, with D maybe TRBD2 (5 bases). The receptor was isolated from a young man in good health and CMV-seropositive. Sequencing was performed on PBMCs. The CDR3 region has the DNA TGTGCCAGCAGTCGCGGACTTTTTCAAGAGACCCAGTACTTC. As protein: CASSRGLFQETQYF.